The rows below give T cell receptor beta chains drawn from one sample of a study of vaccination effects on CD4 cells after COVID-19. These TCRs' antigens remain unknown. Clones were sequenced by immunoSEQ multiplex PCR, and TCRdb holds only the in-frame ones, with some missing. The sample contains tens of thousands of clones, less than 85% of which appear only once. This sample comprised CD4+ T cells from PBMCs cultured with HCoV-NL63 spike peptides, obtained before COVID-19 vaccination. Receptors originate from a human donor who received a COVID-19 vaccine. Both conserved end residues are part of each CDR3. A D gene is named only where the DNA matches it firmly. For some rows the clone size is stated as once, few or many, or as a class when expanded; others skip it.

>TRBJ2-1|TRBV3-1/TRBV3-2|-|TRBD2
TGTGCCAGCAGCCAAAGCCTTCTAGCGGGGCATAATGAGCAGTTCTTC
CASSQSLLAGHNEQFF
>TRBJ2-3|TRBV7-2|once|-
TGTGCCAGCAGCTTAGCGGGACACCCCACAGATACGCAGTATTTT
CASSLAGHPTDTQYF
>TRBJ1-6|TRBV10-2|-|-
TGCGCCAGCATAGGGGGACCCAGGAGTTCACCCCTCCACTTT
CASIGGPRSSPLHF
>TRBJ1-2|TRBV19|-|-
TGTGCCAGTAAGGAGGGAAACTATGGCTACACCTTC
CASKEGNYGYTF
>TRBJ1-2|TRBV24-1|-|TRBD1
TGTGCCCCCAGACAGGGTCAAACTAACTATGGCTACACCTTC
CAPRQGQTNYGYTF
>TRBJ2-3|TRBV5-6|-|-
TGTGCCAGCCAGGGGAGGATCAGCACAGATACGCAGTATTTT
CASQGRISTDTQYF
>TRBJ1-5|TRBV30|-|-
TGTGCCTGGAGTGTAAGTACAGGGATGGGCAATCAGCCCCAGCATTTT
CAWSVSTGMGNQPQHF
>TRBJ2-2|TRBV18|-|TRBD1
TGTGCCAGCTCACCACCGACAGGGGTGAACACCGGGGAGCTGTTTTTT
CASSPPTGVNTGELFF
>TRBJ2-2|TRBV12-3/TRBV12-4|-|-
TGTGCCAGCAGTTTAGTGGAGACCGGGGAGCTGTTTTTT
CASSLVETGELFF
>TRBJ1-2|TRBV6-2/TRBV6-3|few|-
TGTGCCAGCAGCCCACAGGGAGGAGGTAACTATGGCTACACCTTC
CASSPQGGGNYGYTF
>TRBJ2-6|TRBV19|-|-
TGTGCCAGTAGCTCCACTGGGGCCAACGTCCTGACTTTC
CASSSTGANVLTF
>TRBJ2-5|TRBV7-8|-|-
TGTGCCAGCAGCTTAGATCCCGGCGGGGAGACCCAGTACTTC
CASSLDPGGETQYF
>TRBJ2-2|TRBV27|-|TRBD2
TGTGCCAGCAGTTCTCAGGGGCGGGGGGGCGACACCGGGGAGCTGTTTTTT
CASSSQGRGGDTGELFF
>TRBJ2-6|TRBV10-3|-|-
TGTGCCATCAGTGAGGACAGCTCTGGGGCCAACGTCCTGACTTTC
CAISEDSSGANVLTF
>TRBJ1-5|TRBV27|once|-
TGTGCCAGCAGTTCCCTCCAGGGGACTAGCAATCAGCCCCAGCATTTT
CASSSLQGTSNQPQHF
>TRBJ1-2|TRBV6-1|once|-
TGTGCCAGCAGTGAAGGTCAACAGGGCTACACCTTC
CASSEGQQGYTF
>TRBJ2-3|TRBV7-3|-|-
TGTGCCAGCAGCATACGACCTAGCACAGATACGCAGTATTTT
CASSIRPSTDTQYF
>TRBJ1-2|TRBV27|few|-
TGTGCCAGCAGCTTAGTGGGGGGCTATGGCTACACCTTC
CASSLVGGYGYTF
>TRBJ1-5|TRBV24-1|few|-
TGTGCCACCAGTGCATCTCGGATGGGCAATCAGCCCCAGCATTTT
CATSASRMGNQPQHF
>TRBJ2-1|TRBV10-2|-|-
TGCGCCAGCAGTGAGAGTTACGGGAAGCAGTTCTTC
CASSESYGKQFF
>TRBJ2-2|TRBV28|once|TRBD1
TGTGCCAGCAAAGGGGGCGGGTTTGACACCGGGGAGCTGTTTTTT
CASKGGGFDTGELFF
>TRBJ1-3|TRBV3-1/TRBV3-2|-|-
TGTGCCAGCAGCCAAGAGGGCAGGGGTAATGGAAACACCATATATTTT
CASSQEGRGNGNTIYF
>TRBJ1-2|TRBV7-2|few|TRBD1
TGTGCCAGCAGCTTAGTAGCGGACAGGGCGACCTTC
CASSLVADRATF
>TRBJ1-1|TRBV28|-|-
TGTGCCAGCAGTTTGACGAACACTGAAGCTTTCTTT
CASSLTNTEAFF
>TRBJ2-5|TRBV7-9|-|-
TGTGCCAGCAGCTTAGCGGGGGGGGCCCGAGAGACCCAGTACTTC
CASSLAGGARETQYF
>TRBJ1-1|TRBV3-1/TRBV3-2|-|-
TGTGCCAGCAGCCCGGGACAATATAACACTGAAGCTTTCTTT
CASSPGQYNTEAFF
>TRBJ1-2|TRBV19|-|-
TGTGCCAGTAGTAGACAGGCTGGTCTATTTGACTATGGCTACACCTTC
CASSRQAGLFDYGYTF
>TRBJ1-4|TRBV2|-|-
TGTGCCAGCAGTCGCGGCAGGGTGGAAGAAAAACTGTTTTTT
CASSRGRVEEKLFF
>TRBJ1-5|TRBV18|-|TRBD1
TGTGCCAGCTCACTTTCCGGACAGGGGCGTCAGCCCCAGCATTTT
CASSLSGQGRQPQHF
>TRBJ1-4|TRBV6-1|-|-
TGTGCCAGCAGTGATGGTCGTTTGAATAATGAAAAACTGTTTTTT
CASSDGRLNNEKLFF
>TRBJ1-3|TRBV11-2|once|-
TGTGCCAGCAGCTTAGATCGGACCACCGCTCAGGGAAACCCCATATATTTT
CASSLDRTTAQGNPIYF
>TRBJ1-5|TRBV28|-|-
TGTGCCAGCAGACCCCAGTATAGCAATCAGCCCCAGCATTTT
CASRPQYSNQPQHF
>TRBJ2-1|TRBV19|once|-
TGTGCCAGTAGTTCCCCCGGGTTTACCCGCGATGAGCAGTTCTTC
CASSSPGFTRDEQFF
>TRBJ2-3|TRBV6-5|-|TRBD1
TGTGCCAGCAGCCCCGGGACAGGGGGCGTTCATACGCAGTATTTT
CASSPGTGGVHTQYF
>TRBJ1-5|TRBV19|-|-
TGTGCCAGTAGTATAAACGGGGTCAATCAGCCCCAGCATTTT
CASSINGVNQPQHF
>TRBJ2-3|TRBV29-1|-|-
TGCAGCGTTGAAGGTGGGGCAGATACGCAGTATTTT
CSVEGGADTQYF
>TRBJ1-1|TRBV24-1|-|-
TGTGCCACTCAGGGGACGGGAGGCACTGAAGCTTTCTTT
CATQGTGGTEAFF
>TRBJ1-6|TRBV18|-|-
TGTGCCAGCTCACCGGGGGTCCCATCCTATAATTCACCCCTCCACTTT
CASSPGVPSYNSPLHF
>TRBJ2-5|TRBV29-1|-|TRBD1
TGCAGCGCCCTCCGAGGTACAGGGGGGATGGAGACCCAGTACTTC
CSALRGTGGMETQYF
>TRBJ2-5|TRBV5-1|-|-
TGCGCCAGCAGCTTGATCGCGGGGGCACAAGAGACCCAGTACTTC
CASSLIAGAQETQYF
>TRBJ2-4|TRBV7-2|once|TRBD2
TGTGCCAGCAGCTTAGGGTCTAGCGGGGGGGCGAACATTCAGTACTTC
CASSLGSSGGANIQYF
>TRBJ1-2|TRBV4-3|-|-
TGCGCCAGCAGCCAAGGAAACCACTATGGCTACACCTTC
CASSQGNHYGYTF
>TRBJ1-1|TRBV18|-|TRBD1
TGTGCCAGCTCACCATACAGGGGTGTCAACACTGAAGCTTTCTTT
CASSPYRGVNTEAFF
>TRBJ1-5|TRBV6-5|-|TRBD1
TGTGCCAGCAGGGTCGACAGGGGTAGCAATCAGCCCCAGCATTTT
CASRVDRGSNQPQHF
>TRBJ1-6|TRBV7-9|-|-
TGTGCCAGCAGCTACATGAATTCACCCCTCCACTTT
CASSYMNSPLHF
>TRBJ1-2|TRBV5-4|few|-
TGTGCCAGCAGCTTAAATTCCCCAGGGATGGACTATGGCTACACCTTC
CASSLNSPGMDYGYTF
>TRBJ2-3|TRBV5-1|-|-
TGCGCCAGCAGCTTGGGAGGATTATCTAGCACAGATACGCAGTATTTT
CASSLGGLSSTDTQYF
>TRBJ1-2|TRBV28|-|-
TGTGCCAGCACAGCAGGGTGGGACTACACCTTC
CASTAGWDYTF